Below, 21 T cell receptor beta chains from the same sample are listed, as sequenced in a study of cytomegalovirus exposure and HLA in healthy donors. Produced via immunoSEQ multiplex PCR; TCRdb's table is partial and in-frame only. The table records roughly 150,000 clones, around 88% of them present only once. The sequenced material came from PBMCs. The receptor source for this set is a woman aged 18-29 years in good health and CMV-seronegative.

The chain is built from TRBV4-3 and TRBJ1-1, with TRBD1 matching over 7 bases. Per germline, CDR1 LGHNA and CDR2 YSLEER. J gave up 0 bases and V 4 bases, and 5 bases lay outside the gene matches. This CDR3 has 15 residues. The CDR3 protein is CASSRQGGLNTEAFF. CDR3 in DNA: TGCGCCAGCAGCCGCCAGGGGGGCCTGAACACTGAAGCTTTCTTT.

The chain carries TRBV5-1 and TRBJ2-2, with 10 bases fitting TRBD2. From germline, CDR1 is SGHRS and CDR2 YFSETQ. The CDR3 loop spans 18 amino acids. With V trimmed by 0 bases and J by 2 bases, 7 bases remained unmatched. CDR3 DNA sequence: TGCGCCAGCAGCTTGGGGGCGACTAGCGGGTCTAACACCGGGGAGCTGTTTTTT. This translates into CASSLGATSGSNTGELFF. The full variable domain, completed using reference TRBV5-1 and TRBJ2-2, is KAGVTQTPRYLIKTRGQQVTLSCSPISGHRSVSWYQQTPGQGLQFLFEYFSETQRNKGNFPGRFSGRQFSNSRSEMNVSTLELGDSALYLCASSLGATSGSNTGELFFGEGSRLTVL.

The gene calls are TRBV2 and TRBJ1-5; TRBD1 matches at 7 bases. The CDR3 has 15 amino acids. CDR1 and CDR2 (germline): SNHLY, FYNNEI. V trimming: 3 bases; J trimming: 7 bases; junction bases outside the gene matches: 9. The CDR3 sequence: CASSDYTGVGQPQHF. CDR3 nucleotides: TGTGCCAGCAGTGATTACACAGGGGTGGGACAGCCCCAGCATTTT.

The rearrangement joins TRBV4-1 to TRBJ2-7; perhaps TRBD2 as D (6 bases). Germline CDR1 and CDR2: MGHRA and YSYEKL. Trimming pared 5 bases from V and 1 base from J, leaving 15 bases between. The CDR3 sequence is 15 residues long. The CDR3 loop reads CASSYYGGPSYEQYF. The DNA for the CDR3 is TGCGCCAGCAGCTATTACGGGGGTCCTTCCTACGAGCAGTACTTC.

The V call is TRBV4-3, the J call TRBJ2-7, with D maybe TRBD1 (6 bases). Trimming left V 0 bases short and J 1 base short, with 7 bases between. This CDR3 has 14 amino acids. Looked up from germline, CDR1 is LGHNA and CDR2 is YSLEER. The CDR3 here is CASSQDRGSYEQYF. CDR3 DNA: TGCGCCAGCAGCCAAGACAGGGGTTCCTACGAGCAGTACTTC.

The chain combines TRBV7-6 with TRBJ1-1, with a weak D call TRBD1 (5 bases). Germline assignment: CDR1 SGHVS and CDR2 FNYEAQ. V was pared by 1 base and J by 4 bases, with 13 bases between. The CDR3 is 15 amino acids. Here the CDR3 reads CASSLGPSGGTEAFF. CDR3 in DNA: TGTGCCAGCAGCTTAGGCCCCTCGGGGGGCACTGAAGCTTTCTTT.

The chain is built from TRBV19 and TRBJ1-3; maybe TRBD1 (6 bases). Trimming shortened V by 7 bases and J by 0 bases, and 13 bases separated the two germline ends. The CDR3 length is 15 residues. CDR1 and CDR2 (germline): LNHDA, SQIVND (reference sequence). This CDR3 is CASTELQGSGNTIYF. The CDR3 DNA reads TGTGCCAGTACCGAGTTACAGGGCTCTGGAAACACCATATATTTT.

V usage is TRBV6-6 and J usage is TRBJ1-5; D is possibly TRBD1 (5 bases). Trimming took off 7 bases at V and 3 bases at J, with 16 bases between the two ends. This CDR3 has 15 amino acids. Germline loops: CDR1 MNHNY, CDR2 SVGAGI (reference sequence). CDR3 sequence: CASKGQGPDNQPQHF. The CDR3 DNA reads TGTGCCAGCAAGGGTCAGGGCCCAGACAATCAGCCCCAGCATTTT.

The chain has TRBV5-6 and TRBJ2-1; TRBD2 is a possible D gene (5 bases). Germline CDR1 SGHDT, CDR2 YYEEEE. This CDR3 has 12 residues. Trimming took 2 bases from V and 5 from J, leaving 5 bases between them. The CDR3 nucleotides are TGTGCCAGCAGCTTCGGGAACAATGAGCAGTTCTTC. This gives the protein CASSFGNNEQFF. Full variable domain (remainder filled in from reference TRBV5-6 and TRBJ2-1): DAGVTQSPTHLIKTRGQQVTLRCSPKSGHDTVSWYQQALGQGPQFIFQYYEEEERQRGNFPDRFSGHQFPNYSSELNVNALLLGDSALYLCASSFGNNEQFFGPGTRLTVL.

The chain couples TRBV27 to TRBJ2-3, with 7 bases fitting TRBD1. The trim removed 7 bases at V and 1 base at J, leaving 11 bases unmatched. The CDR3 consists of 16 residues. Germline CDR1 reads MNHEY; CDR2 reads SMNVEV (reference sequence). The CDR3 DNA is TGTGCCAGCAAACCCTTAAACAGGGGAGGCACAGATACGCAGTATTTT. Translating gives CASKPLNRGGTDTQYF.

The chain is built from TRBV7-8 and TRBJ1-1, with D possibly being TRBD1 (6 bases). Looked up from germline, CDR1 is SGHVS and CDR2 is FQNEAQ. V shed 2 bases and J shed 0 bases, with 13 bases lying between them. The CDR3 sequence is 16 residues long. The CDR3 DNA sequence: TGTGCCAGCAGCTTACCTAAGACAGGCCTGAACACTGAAGCTTTCTTT. This sequence encodes CASSLPKTGLNTEAFF.

This clone has a single count. The gene calls are TRBV6-5 and TRBJ1-1, with D hard to call. The germline V gene encodes CDR1 MNHEY and CDR2 SVGAGI. The V gene lost 1 base and the J gene lost 7 bases, with 13 bases spanning the gap. The CDR3 is 14 amino acids. This chain's CDR3 is CASSYYPGRDEAFF. The CDR3 region has the DNA TGTGCCAGCAGTTACTACCCGGGGAGGGATGAAGCTTTCTTT.

The J gene is TRBJ1-1, the V gene TRBV11-1; D is unresolved. The CDR3 is made up of 13 amino acids. Trimming pared 5 bases from V and 1 base from J, leaving 8 bases between. Germline V CDR1 and CDR2: SGHAT, FQDESV (reference sequence). CDR3 sequence reads: CASSPYGNTEAFF. The CDR3 region has the DNA TGTGCCAGCAGCCCATACGGGAACACTGAAGCTTTCTTT. The variable domain in full, with the rest retrieved from reference TRBV11-1 and TRBJ1-1, is EAEVAQSPRYKITEKSQAVAFWCDPISGHATLYWYRQILGQGPELLVQFQDESVVDDSQLPKDRFSAERLKGVDSTLKIQPAELGDSAMYLCASSPYGNTEAFFGQGTRLTVV.

The rearrangement joins TRBV2 to TRBJ1-5; 10 nucleotides match TRBD1. J lost 6 bases, V lost 5 bases, and 10 bases had no gene match. The germline V gene has CDR1 SNHLY and CDR2 FYNNEI. This CDR3 has 16 amino acids. The CDR3 DNA is TGTGCCAGCAGTAGGCGATGGACAGGGGGGGTTCAGCCCCAGCATTTT. Its protein is CASSRRWTGGVQPQHF.

This chain joins TRBV7-8 and TRBJ2-3; D is uncertain. Trimming shortened V by 5 bases and J by 5 bases, and 8 bases separated the two germline ends. CDR1 and CDR2 from the germline V gene are SGHVS and FQNEAQ. The CDR3 is 12 residues long. CDR3 nucleotides: TGTGCCAGCAGCGATCGGTTAGATACGCAGTATTTT. Encoded protein: CASSDRLDTQYF.

The chain recombines TRBV9 with TRBJ2-3; 11 bases map to TRBD2. The CDR3 loop spans 17 amino acids. V was clipped by 0 bases and J by 4 bases; unmatched bases: 7. The germline CDR1 and CDR2 sequences are SGDLS and YYNGEE. The CDR3 protein is CASSVGAPSGRSDTQYF. The CDR3 nucleotides are TGTGCCAGCAGCGTAGGGGCCCCTAGCGGGAGGTCAGATACGCAGTATTTT.

The J gene is TRBJ2-3, the V gene TRBV5-1; 10 positions match TRBD2. CDR3 size: 16 residues. Losses at the gene ends were 0 bases for V and 4 bases for J; bases not matched to a gene: 5. The germline CDR1 and CDR2 sequences are SGHRS and YFSETQ. The CDR3 nucleotides are TGCGCCAGCAGCTTGGTTGCTAGCGGGGGATCAGATACGCAGTATTTT. Translation gives CASSLVASGGSDTQYF.

The rearrangement uses TRBV12-5 and TRBJ2-7; TRBD1 matches at 7 bases. CDR3 length equals 17 residues. Germline values: CDR1 LGHNT, CDR2 FRNRAP. The trim removed 5 bases at V and 5 bases at J, leaving 18 bases unmatched. DNA for the CDR3: TGTGCTAGTGGTCCCCCTCCGGGACAGCTAACGAGGCACGAGCAGTACTTC. The encoded protein is CASGPPPGQLTRHEQYF.

This chain connects TRBV27 to TRBJ1-2; the match to TRBD1 covers 7 bases. The CDR3 extends over 17 amino acids. Unmatched junction bases numbered 14, after V lost 7 bases and J lost 0 bases. Looked up from germline, CDR1 is MNHEY and CDR2 is SMNVEV (reference sequence). In DNA form, the CDR3 reads TGTGCCAGCACCATTAGGGGACAGCAAGCCTCTAACTATGGCTACACCTTC. Translating it yields CASTIRGQQASNYGYTF.

In this sample, this clone turned up once. V gene TRBV19 combines with J gene TRBJ2-3, with 11 bases that match TRBD2. CDR3 length: 17 amino acids. Germline trimming cut 7 bases from V and 4 bases from J; bases unmatched to any gene: 13. The germline V gene has CDR1 LNHDA and CDR2 SQIVND (reference sequence). CDR3 DNA: TGTGCCAGTACCTCTCACGGTAGCGGGAGGGCTGCAGATACGCAGTATTTT. Translating gives CASTSHGSGRAADTQYF.

The V and J genes are TRBV12-5 and TRBJ2-7, with 8 bases lining up with TRBD2. Germline CDR1 LGHNT, CDR2 FRNRAP. V was clipped by 2 bases and J by 2 bases; unmatched bases: 11. The CDR3 has 17 residues. CDR3 bases: TGTGCTAGTGGTTTGCCGACATACGGGAGGGGCACCTACGAGCAGTACTTC. As protein: CASGLPTYGRGTYEQYF.